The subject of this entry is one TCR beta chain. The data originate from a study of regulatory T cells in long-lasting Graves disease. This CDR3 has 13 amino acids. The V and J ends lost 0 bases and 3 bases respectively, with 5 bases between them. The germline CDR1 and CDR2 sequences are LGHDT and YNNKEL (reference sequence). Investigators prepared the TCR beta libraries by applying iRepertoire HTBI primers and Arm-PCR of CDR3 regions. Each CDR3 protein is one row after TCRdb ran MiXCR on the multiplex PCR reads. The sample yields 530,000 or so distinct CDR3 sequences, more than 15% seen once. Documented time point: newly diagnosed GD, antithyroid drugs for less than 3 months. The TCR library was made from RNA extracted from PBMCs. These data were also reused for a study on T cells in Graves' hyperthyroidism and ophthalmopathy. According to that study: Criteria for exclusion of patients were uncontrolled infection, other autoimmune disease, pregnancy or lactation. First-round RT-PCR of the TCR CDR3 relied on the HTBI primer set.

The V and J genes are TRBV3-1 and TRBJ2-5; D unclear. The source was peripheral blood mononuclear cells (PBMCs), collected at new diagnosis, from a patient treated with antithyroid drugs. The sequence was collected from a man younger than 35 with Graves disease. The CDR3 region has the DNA TGTGCCAGCAGCCAAGAGGCAGAAGAGACCCAGTACTTC. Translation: CASSQEAEETQYF.